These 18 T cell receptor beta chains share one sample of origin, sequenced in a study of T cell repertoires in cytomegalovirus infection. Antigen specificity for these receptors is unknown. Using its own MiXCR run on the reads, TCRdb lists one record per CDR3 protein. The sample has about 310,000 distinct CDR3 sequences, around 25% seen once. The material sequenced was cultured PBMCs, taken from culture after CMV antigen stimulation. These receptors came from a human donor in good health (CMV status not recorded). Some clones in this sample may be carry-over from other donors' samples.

The CDR3 nucleotides read TGTGCCAGCCGGCAATCGGCCCTCCGTGAAGCTTTCTTT. It is translated as CASRQSALREAFF. This sequence joins TRBV2 and TRBJ1-1, with D unclear. Looked up from germline, CDR1 is SNHLY and CDR2 is FYNNEI. This CDR3 contains 13 residues. V lost 8 bases to trimming and J lost 7 bases, with 17 bases between them.

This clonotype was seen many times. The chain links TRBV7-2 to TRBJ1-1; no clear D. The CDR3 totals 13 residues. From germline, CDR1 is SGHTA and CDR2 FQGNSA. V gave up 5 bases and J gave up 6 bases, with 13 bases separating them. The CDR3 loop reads CASSPAAGAEAFF. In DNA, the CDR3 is TGTGCCAGCAGCCCAGCGGCCGGTGCTGAAGCTTTCTTT.

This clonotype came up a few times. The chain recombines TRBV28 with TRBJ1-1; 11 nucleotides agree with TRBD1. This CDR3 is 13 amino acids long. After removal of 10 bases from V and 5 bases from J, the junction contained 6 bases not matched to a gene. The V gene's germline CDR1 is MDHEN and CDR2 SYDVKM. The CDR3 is CATRDRGRTEAFF. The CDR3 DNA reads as TGTGCCACCAGGGACAGGGGGAGAACTGAAGCTTTCTTT.

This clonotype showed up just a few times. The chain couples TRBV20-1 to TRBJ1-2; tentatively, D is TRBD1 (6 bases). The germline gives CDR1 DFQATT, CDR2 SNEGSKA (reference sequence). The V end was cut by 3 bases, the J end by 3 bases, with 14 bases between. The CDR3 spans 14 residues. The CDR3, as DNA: TGCAGTGCTAGTCTACAGGGTTCGGACTATGGCTACACCTTC. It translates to CSASLQGSDYGYTF.

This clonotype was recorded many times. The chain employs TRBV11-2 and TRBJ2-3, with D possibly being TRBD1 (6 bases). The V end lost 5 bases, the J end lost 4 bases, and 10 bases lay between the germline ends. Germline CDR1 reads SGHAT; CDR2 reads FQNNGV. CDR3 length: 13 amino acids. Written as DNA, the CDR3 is TGTGCCAGCAGCATCAACAGGGCAGATACGCAGTATTTT. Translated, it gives CASSINRADTQYF.

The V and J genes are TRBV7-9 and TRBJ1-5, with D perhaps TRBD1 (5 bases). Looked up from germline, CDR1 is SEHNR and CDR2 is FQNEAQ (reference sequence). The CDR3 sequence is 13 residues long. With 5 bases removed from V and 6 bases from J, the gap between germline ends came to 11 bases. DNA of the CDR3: TGTGCCAGCAGCCAATATACAGGTCAGCCCCAGCATTTT. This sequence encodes CASSQYTGQPQHF.

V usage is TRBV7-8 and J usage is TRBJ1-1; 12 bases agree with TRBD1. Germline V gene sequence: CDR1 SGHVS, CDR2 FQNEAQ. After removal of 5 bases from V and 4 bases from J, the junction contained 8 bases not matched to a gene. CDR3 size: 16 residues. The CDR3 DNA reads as TGTGCCAGCAGCGGGCGGGACAGGGGGCCGCGCACTGAAGCTTTCTTT. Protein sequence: CASSGRDRGPRTEAFF.

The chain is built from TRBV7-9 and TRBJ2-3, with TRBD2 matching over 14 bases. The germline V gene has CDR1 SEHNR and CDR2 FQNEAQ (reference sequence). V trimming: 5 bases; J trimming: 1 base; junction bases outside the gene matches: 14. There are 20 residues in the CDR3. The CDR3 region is CASSRLSGLAGGEGTDTQYF. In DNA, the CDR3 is TGTGCCAGCAGCCGGCTGAGTGGACTAGCGGGAGGTGAGGGCACAGATACGCAGTATTTT.

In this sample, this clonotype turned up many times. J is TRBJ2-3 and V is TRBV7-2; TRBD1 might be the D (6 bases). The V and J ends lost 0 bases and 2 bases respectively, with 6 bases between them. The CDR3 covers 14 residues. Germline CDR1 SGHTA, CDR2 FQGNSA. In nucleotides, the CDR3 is TGTGCCAGCAGCTTAGCGGGGGCCACAGATACGCAGTATTTT. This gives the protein CASSLAGATDTQYF.

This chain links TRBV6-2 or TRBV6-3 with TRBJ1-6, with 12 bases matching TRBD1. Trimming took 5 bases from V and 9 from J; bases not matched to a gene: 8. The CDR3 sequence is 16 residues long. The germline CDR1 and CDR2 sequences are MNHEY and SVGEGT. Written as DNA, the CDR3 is TGTGCCAGCAGTCCAGGGACAGGGGGCGTCGGTTCACCCCTCCACTTT. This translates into CASSPGTGGVGSPLHF.

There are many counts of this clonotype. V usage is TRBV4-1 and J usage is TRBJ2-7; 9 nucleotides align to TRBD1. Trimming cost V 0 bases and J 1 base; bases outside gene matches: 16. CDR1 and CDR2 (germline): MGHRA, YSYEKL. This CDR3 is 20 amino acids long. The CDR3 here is CASSQERSETGGYFSYEQYF. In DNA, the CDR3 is TGCGCCAGCAGCCAAGAACGATCCGAGACAGGGGGGTATTTTTCCTACGAGCAGTACTTC.

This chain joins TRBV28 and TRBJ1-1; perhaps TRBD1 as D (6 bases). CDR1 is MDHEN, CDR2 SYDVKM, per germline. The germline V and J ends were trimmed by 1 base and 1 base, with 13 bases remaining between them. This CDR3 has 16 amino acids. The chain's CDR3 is CASSLFGPGQNTEAFF. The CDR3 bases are TGTGCCAGCAGTTTATTCGGACCGGGACAGAACACTGAAGCTTTCTTT.

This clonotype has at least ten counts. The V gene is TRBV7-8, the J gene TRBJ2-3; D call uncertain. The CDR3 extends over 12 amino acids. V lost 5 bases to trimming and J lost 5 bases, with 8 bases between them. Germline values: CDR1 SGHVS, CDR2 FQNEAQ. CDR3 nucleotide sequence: TGTGCCAGCAGCATAGTGAAAGATACGCAGTATTTT. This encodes CASSIVKDTQYF.

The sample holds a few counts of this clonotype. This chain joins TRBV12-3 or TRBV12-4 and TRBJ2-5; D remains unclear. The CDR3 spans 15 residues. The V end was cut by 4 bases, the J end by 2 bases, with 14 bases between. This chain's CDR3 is CASSSYQSPQETQYF. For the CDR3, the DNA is TGTGCCAGCAGTTCCTATCAAAGCCCACAAGAGACCCAGTACTTC.

The DNA of the CDR3 is TGTGCCAGCACTGCGTTCAGGCGGGTCTCTGGGGCCAACGTCCTGACTTTC. Protein: CASTAFRRVSGANVLTF. The chain employs TRBV7-9 and TRBJ2-6, with a possible D match to TRBD2 (5 bases). V gave up 7 bases and J gave up 0 bases, with 16 bases separating them. This CDR3 region has 17 residues. CDR1 SEHNR and CDR2 FQNEAQ come from the germline V gene (reference sequence).

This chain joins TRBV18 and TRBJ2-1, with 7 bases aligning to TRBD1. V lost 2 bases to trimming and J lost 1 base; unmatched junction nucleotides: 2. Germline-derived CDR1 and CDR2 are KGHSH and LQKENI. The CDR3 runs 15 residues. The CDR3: CASSPMTGSYNEQFF. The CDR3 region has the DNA TGTGCCAGCTCACCAATGACAGGGTCCTACAATGAGCAGTTCTTC.

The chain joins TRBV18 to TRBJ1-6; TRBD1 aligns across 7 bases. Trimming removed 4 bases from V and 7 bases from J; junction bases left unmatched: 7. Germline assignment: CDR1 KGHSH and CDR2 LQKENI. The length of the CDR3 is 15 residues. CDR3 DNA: TGTGCCAGCTCACGTATCGGGACAGAAAATTCACCCCTCCACTTT. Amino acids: CASSRIGTENSPLHF.

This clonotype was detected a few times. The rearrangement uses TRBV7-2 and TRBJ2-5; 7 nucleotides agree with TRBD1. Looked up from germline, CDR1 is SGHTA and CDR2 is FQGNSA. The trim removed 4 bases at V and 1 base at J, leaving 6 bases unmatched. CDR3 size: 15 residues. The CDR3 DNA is TGTGCCAGCAGCTCGGGACAGCCTTCCCAAGAGACCCAGTACTTC. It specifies CASSSGQPSQETQYF.